The sequence of this TCR beta chain was determined in a study of OX40 agonist ivuxolimab in advanced cancers. With regard to the full study: Ivuxolimab, which targeted the costimulatory receptor OX40 (CD134), was an agonistic, fully human IgG2 monoclonal antibody. Patients were allowed to have had prior anti-PD-1, anti-PD-L1 or anti-CTLA-4 therapy, and approximately 40% of the dose-escalation patients had previously received checkpoint inhibitors. In the dose-escalation cohort, more than 80% of patients were male, and the mean age was roughly 60 years with a range of roughly 20 to 79. Intravenous ivuxolimab was administered to patients every 2 weeks at six dose levels: 0.01, 0.1, 0.3, 1.5, 3 and 10 mg/kg. The monotherapy dose-escalation portion (N of about 49 patients) of the phase I ivuxolimab trial is reported in the paper. Peripheral TCRbeta sequencing was intended to test whether TCR sequence diversity was altered and clonal T-cell expansion was caused by ivuxolimab. Partial responses occurred in three dose-escalation patients, of whom one had hepatocellular carcinoma and two had cutaneous melanoma. Of the approximately 54 dose-escalation patients, hepatocellular carcinoma was present in around 20, melanoma in roughly 15, renal cell carcinoma in 9 and head and neck cancer in 9. Findings and caveats that apply to the study as a whole: Partial responders in the 0.1-3.0 mg/kg groups had among the lowest normalized peripheral clonal expansion, especially among CD8+ T cells. At doses of 0.1 to 3.0 mg/kg, clonal expansion of both CD4+ and CD8+ T cells in blood was seen between baseline and week 6. After ivuxolimab, more expanded clones were found on average in CD8+ T cells than in CD4+ T cells. Antigen specificity was not determined for the clonally expanded peripheral T cells. Low levels of normalized T-cell clonal expansion were also shown by some nonresponding patients.

On this clone itself: Its antigen has not been determined. Per-base qualities were not stored, and no clone one base away is much larger.

Patients with a history of autoimmune disease or receiving systemic immunosuppression were excluded from the trial. Peripheral blood for TCR sequencing was collected from all dose cohorts at baseline, on cycle 4 day 1, and on cycle 7 day 1. The samples were taken from a phase I, first-in-human, multicenter, open-label dose-escalation trial of ivuxolimab. Adults with locally advanced or metastatic melanoma, renal cell, hepatocellular, or head and neck squamous cell carcinoma were enrolled in the trial. Before TCR sequencing, CD4+ and CD8+ T cells were separately sorted from peripheral blood. From the cysteine up to the phenylalanine, the CDR3 has a length of 14 residues. Only CDR3 DNA remains: 42 bases, in frame from the first base. For CDR1 and CDR2, the germline V gene lists LGHNA and YSLEER. V gives up 0 bases and J gives up 2 bases, and the segment between their germline ends measures 5 bases.

For sequencing of the TCRbeta CDR3 region, genomic DNA was extracted from the sorted cells. TCRbeta CDR3 regions were sequenced using the immunoSEQ Assay. The table was pulled from immuneACCESS by TCRdb, which kept in-frame rearrangements only. Such tables lose some clones; where checked, under half of the loss comes from unresolved V genes, and the rest has no known cause. This sample lists approximately 100,000 clones; roughly 90% were detected once. The ten largest clones take up 0.65% to 0.95% of the sample. The receptor chain draws on TRBV4-3 and TRBJ2-1; no D gene is confidently identified. This TCR came from an adult with an advanced solid tumor such as melanoma, head and neck, liver or kidney cancer. The source was CD4+ or CD8+ T cells sorted from blood, collected in a trial of the OX40 agonist ivuxolimab. The DNA reads TGCGCCAGCAGCCAAGATCTAACCTACAATGAGCAGTTCTTC. This yields the protein CASSQDLTYNEQFF.